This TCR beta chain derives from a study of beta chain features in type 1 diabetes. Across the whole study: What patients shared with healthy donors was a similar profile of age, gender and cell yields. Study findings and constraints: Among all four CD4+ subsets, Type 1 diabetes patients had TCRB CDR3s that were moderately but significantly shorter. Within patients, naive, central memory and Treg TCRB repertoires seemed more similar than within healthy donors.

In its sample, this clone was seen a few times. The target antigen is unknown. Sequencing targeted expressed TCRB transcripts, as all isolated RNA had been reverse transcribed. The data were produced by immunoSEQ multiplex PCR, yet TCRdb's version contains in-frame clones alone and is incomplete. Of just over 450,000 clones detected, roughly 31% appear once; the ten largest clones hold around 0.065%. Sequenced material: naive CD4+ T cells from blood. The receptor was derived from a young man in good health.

The CDR3 nucleotides are TGTGCCAGCAGTAAACGAGCCAACAATGAGCAGTTCTTC. The encoded protein is CASSKRANNEQFF. V and J are TRBV6-5 and TRBJ2-1; D is unresolved. The ends were cut back, 5 bases at V and 5 bases at J, with 10 bases in the middle. Germline V CDR1 and CDR2: MNHEY, SVGAGI. The CDR3 has 13 amino acids.